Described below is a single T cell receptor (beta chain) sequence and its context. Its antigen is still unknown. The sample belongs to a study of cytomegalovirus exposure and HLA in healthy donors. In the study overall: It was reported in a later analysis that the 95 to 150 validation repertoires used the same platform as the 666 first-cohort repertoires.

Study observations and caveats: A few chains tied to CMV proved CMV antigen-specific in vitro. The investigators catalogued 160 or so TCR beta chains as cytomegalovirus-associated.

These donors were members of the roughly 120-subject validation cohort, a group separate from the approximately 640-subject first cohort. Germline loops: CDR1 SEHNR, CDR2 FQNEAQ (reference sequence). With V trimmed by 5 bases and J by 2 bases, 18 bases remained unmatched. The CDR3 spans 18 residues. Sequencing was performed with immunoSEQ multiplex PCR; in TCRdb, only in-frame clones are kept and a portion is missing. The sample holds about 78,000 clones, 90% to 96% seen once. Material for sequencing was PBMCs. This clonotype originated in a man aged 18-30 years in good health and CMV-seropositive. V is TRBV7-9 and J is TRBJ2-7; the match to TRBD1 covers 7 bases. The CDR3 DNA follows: TGTGCCAGCAGCAAAAGCGGTGAAACCGGGACAGTTGCCTACGAGCAGTACTTC. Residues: CASSKSGETGTVAYEQYF.